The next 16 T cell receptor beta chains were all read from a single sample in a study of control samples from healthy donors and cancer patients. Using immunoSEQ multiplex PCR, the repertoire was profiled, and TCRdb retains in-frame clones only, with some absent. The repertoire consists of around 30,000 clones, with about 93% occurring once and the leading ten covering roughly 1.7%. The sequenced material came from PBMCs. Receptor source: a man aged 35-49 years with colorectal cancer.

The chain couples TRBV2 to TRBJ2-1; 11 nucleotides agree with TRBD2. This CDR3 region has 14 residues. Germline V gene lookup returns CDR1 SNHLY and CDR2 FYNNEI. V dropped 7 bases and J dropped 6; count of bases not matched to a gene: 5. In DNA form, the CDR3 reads TGTGCCAGCAAAGCTAGCGGGGGGCCCAATGAGCAGTTCTTC. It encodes CASKASGGPNEQFF.

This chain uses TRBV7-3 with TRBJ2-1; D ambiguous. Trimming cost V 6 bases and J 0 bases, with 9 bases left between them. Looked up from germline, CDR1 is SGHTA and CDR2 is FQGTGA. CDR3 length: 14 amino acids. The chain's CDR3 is CASRLHSSYNEQFF. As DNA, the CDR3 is TGTGCCAGCAGGCTCCACAGCTCCTACAATGAGCAGTTCTTC.

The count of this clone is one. The CDR3 region has the DNA TGTGCCAGCAGATTCGTGCACAGGGGGCCGGCTGAAGCTTTCTTT. This gives the protein CASRFVHRGPAEAFF. The genes are TRBV7-3 and TRBJ1-1, with 9 bases lining up with TRBD1. Germline V gene data show CDR1 as SGHTA and CDR2 as FQGTGA. The CDR3 is 15 residues long. The trim removed 6 bases at V and 6 bases at J, leaving 11 bases unmatched.

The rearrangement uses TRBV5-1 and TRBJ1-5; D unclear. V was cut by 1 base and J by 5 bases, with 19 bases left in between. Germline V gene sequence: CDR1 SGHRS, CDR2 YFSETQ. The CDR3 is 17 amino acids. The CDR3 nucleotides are TGCGCCAGCAGCTTGAACCCCTCGACTACCCTCTATCAGCCCCAGCATTTT. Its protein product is CASSLNPSTTLYQPQHF.

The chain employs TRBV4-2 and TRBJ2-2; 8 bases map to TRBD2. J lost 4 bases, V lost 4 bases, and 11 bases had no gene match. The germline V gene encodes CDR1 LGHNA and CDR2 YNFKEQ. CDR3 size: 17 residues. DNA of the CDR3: TGTGCCAGCAGCCGACCGGGGGGGGCTCTGGGCACCGGGGAGCTGTTTTTT. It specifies CASSRPGGALGTGELFF.

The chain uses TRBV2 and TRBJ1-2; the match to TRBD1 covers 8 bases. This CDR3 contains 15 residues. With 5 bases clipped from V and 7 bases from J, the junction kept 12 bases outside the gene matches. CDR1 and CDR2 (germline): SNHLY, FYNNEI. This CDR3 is CASSPIQGERTGYTF. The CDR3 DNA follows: TGTGCCAGCAGTCCCATACAGGGGGAACGAACTGGCTACACCTTC.

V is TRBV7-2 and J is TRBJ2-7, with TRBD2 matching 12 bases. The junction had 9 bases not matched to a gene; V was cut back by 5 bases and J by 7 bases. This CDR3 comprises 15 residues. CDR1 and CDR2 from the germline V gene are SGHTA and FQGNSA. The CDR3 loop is CASSPGLAGRGEQYF. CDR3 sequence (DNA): TGTGCCAGCAGCCCCGGACTAGCGGGGAGAGGAGAGCAGTACTTC.

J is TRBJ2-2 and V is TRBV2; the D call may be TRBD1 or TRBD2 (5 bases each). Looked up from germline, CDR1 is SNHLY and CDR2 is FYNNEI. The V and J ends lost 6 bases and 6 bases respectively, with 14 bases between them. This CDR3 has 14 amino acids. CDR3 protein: CASRPGPEAGELFF. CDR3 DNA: TGTGCCAGCAGACCGGGACCCGAGGCCGGGGAGCTGTTTTTT.

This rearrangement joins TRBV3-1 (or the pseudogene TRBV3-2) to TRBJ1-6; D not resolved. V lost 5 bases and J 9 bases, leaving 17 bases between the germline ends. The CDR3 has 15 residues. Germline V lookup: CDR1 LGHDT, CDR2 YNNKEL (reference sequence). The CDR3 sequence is CASSSSGPQVSPLHF. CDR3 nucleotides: TGTGCCAGCAGCTCGTCGGGCCCGCAGGTTTCACCCCTCCACTTT.

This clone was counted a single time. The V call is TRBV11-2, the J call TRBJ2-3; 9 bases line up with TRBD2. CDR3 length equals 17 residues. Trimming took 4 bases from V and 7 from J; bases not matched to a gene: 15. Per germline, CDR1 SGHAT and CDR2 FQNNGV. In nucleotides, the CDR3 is TGTGCCAGCAGCTCTGGGGTTCGGGGACTAGCTTCTTATACGCAGTATTTT. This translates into CASSSGVRGLASYTQYF.

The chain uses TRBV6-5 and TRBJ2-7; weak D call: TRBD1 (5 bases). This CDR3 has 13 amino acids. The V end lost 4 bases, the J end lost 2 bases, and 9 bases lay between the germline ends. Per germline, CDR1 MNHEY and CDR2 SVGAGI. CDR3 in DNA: TGTGCCAGCAGTTTACAGGTAGCCTACGAGCAGTACTTC. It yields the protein CASSLQVAYEQYF.

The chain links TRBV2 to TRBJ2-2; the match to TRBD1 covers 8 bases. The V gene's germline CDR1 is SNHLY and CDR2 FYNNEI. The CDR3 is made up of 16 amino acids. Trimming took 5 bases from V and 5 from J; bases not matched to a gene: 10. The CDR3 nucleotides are TGTGCCAGCAGTAGCGGAACAGGGGGGAAGACCGGGGAGCTGTTTTTT. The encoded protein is CASSSGTGGKTGELFF. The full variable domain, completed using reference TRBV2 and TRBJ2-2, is EPEVTQTPSHQVTQMGQEVILRCVPISNHLYFYWYRQILGQKVEFLVSFYNNEISEKSEIFDDQFSVERPDGSNFTLKIRSTKLEDSAMYFCASSSGTGGKTGELFFGEGSRLTVL.

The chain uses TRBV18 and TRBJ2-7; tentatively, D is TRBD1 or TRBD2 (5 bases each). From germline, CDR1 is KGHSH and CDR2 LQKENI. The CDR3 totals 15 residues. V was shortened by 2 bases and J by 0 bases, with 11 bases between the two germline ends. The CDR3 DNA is TGTGCCAGCTCACCATCGGGACGAGCCTCCTACGAGCAGTACTTC. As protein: CASSPSGRASYEQYF.

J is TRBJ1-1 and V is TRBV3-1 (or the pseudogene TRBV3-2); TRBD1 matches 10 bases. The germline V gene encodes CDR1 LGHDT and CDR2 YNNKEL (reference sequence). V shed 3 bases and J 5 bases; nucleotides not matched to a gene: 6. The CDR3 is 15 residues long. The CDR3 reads CASSHPGQGGTEAFF. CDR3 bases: TGTGCCAGCAGCCACCCCGGACAGGGGGGAACTGAAGCTTTCTTT.

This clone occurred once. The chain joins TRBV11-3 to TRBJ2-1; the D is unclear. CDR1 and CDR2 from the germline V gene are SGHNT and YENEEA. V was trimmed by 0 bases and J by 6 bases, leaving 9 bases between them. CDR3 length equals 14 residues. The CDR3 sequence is CASSLEDRSNEQFF. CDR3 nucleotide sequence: TGTGCCAGCAGCTTAGAAGACCGCAGCAATGAGCAGTTCTTC.

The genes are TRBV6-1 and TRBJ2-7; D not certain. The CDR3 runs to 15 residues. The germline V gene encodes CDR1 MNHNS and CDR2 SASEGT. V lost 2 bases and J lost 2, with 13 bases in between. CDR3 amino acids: CASSESSPTTYEQYF. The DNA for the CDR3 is TGTGCCAGCAGTGAATCGAGTCCTACTACCTACGAGCAGTACTTC.